The clone carrying this TCR beta chain has at least ten counts. Its antigen is unknown. Researchers made TCR beta libraries by using iRepertoire HTBI primers and running Arm-PCR on CDR3 regions. TCRdb re-called the multiplex PCR reads with MiXCR, one entry per CDR3 protein. The table shows some 470,000 distinct CDR3 sequences, with 20% to 25% occurring only once. The sample originates from a study of regulatory T cells in long-lasting Graves disease. Broader study findings: Owing to a sample size that was small, accuracy may have been reduced. When disease was persistent, TRBV28, TRBJ1-2 and TRBJ2-5 were the favored segments.

The time point denotes: persistent/refractory GD, antithyroid drugs over 5 years with positive TRAb. The TCR library used RNA extracted from PBMCs. Staff drew about 8.2 milliliters of peripheral blood into EDTA tubes. Germline lookup yields CDR1 LGHDT and CDR2 YNNKEL (reference sequence). The CDR3 runs 16 residues. The trim removed 0 bases at V and 5 bases at J, leaving 9 bases unmatched. The sequencing here drew on peripheral blood mononuclear cells (PBMCs), taken when the disease was refractory, from a patient treated with antithyroid drugs. This chain uses TRBV3-1 with TRBJ1-1; 7 nucleotides agree with TRBD1. This clonotype originated in a female donor with Graves disease. CDR3 DNA: TGTGCCAGCAGCCAAGATCCGCGGGACAGTTTGACTGAAGCTTTCTTT. Protein sequence: CASSQDPRDSLTEAFF. Supplemented by reference TRBV3-1 and TRBJ1-1, the full variable domain reads DTAVSQTPKYLVTQMGNDKSIKCEQNLGHDTMYWYKQDSKKFLKIMFSYNNKELIINETVPNRFSPKSPDKAHLNLHINSLELGDSAVYFCASSQDPRDSLTEAFFGQGTRLTVV.